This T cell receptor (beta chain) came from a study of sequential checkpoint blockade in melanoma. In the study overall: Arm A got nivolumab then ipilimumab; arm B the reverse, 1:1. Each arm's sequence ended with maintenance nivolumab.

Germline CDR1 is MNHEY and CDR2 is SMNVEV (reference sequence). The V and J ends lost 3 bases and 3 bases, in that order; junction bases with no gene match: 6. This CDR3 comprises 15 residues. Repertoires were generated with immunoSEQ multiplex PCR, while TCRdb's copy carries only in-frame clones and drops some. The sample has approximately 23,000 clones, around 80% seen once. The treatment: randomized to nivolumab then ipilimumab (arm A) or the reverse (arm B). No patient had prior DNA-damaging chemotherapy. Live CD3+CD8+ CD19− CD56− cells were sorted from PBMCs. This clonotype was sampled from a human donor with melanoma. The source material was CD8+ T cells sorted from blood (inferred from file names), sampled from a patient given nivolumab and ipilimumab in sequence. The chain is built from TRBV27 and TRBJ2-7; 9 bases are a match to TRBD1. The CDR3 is CASSFSTGGHYEQYF. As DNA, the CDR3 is TGTGCCAGCAGTTTCTCGACAGGGGGTCACTACGAGCAGTACTTC.